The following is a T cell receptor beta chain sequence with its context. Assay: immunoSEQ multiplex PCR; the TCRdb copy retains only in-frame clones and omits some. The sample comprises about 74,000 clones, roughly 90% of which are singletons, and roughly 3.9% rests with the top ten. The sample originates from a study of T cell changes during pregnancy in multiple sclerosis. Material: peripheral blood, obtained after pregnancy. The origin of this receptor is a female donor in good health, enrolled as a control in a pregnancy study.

The CDR3 region is CASSSSGATNEKLFF. CDR3 in DNA: TGTGCCAGCAGCTCGTCAGGGGCTACTAATGAAAAACTGTTTTTT. V is TRBV11-2 and J is TRBJ1-4; TRBD1 is a possible D gene (6 bases). Trimming shortened V by 4 bases and J by 2 bases, and 11 bases separated the two germline ends. The CDR3 consists of 15 residues. Germline CDR1 and CDR2: SGHAT and FQNNGV.